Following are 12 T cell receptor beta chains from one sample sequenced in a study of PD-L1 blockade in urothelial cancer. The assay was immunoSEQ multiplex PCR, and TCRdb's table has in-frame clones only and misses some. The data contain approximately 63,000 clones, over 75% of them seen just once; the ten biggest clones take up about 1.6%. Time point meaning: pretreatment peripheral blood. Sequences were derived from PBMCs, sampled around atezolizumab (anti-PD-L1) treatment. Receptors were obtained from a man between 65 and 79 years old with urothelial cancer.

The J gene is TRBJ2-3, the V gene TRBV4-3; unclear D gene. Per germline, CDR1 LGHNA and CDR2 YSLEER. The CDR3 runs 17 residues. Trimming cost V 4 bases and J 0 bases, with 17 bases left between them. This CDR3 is CASSPSRGYLSTDTQYF. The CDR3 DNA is TGCGCCAGCAGCCCCTCTAGAGGCTACCTGAGCACAGATACGCAGTATTTT.

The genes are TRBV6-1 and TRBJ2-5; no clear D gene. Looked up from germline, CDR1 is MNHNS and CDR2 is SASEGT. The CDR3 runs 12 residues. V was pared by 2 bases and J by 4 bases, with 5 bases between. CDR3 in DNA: TGTGCCAGCAGTGAATTCGGAGAGACCCAGTACTTC. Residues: CASSEFGETQYF.

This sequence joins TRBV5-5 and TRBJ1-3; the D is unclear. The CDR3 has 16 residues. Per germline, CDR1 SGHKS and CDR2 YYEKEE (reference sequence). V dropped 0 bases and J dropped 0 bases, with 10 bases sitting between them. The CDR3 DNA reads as TGTGCCAGCAGCTTGGGCGAGGACTACTCTGGAAACACCATATATTTT. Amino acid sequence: CASSLGEDYSGNTIYF.

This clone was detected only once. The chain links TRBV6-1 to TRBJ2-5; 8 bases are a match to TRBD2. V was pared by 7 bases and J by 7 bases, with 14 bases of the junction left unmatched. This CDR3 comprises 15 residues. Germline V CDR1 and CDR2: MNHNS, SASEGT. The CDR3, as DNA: TGTGCCAGCATCTCCTCCGGGGGGGCCTTCGGGACCCAGTACTTC. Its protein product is CASISSGGAFGTQYF.

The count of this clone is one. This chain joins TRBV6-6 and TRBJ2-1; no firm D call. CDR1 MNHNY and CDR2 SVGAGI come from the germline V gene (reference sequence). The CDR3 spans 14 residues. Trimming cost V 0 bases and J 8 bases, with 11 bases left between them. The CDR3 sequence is CASSYSDSTDEQFF. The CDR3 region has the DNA TGTGCCAGCAGTTACTCTGACTCGACTGATGAGCAGTTCTTC.

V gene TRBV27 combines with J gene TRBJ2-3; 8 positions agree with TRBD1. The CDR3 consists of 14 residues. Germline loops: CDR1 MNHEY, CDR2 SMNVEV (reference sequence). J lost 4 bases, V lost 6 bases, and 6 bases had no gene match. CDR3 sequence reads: CASSRTQGADTQYF. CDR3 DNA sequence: TGTGCCAGCAGCCGGACACAGGGGGCAGATACGCAGTATTTT.

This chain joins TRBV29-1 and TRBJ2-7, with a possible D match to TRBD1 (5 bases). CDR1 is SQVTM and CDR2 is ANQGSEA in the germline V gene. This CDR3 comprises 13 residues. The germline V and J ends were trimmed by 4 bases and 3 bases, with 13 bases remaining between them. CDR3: CSVVIFQGYEQYF. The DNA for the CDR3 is TGCAGCGTTGTAATATTTCAGGGCTACGAGCAGTACTTC.

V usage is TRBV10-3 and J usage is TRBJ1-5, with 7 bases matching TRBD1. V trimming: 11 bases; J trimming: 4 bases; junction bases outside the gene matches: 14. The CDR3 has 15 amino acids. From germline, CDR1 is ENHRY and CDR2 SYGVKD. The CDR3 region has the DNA TGTGCCTCCACCGGGACAGCCGATTCTAATCAGCCCCAGCATTTT. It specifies CASTGTADSNQPQHF.

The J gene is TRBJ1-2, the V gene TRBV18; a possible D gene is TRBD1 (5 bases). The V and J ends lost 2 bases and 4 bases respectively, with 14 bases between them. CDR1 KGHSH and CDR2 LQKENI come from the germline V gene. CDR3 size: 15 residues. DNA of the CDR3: TGTGCCAGCTCACCAGCTACGGCAGGGATCTATGGCTACACCTTC. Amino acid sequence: CASSPATAGIYGYTF.

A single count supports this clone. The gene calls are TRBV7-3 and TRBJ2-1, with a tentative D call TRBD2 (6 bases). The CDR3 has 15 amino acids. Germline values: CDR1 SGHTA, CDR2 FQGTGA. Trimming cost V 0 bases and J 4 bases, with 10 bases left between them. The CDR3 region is CASSLTGGEYNEQFF. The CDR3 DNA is TGTGCCAGCAGCTTAACTGGCGGGGAGTACAATGAGCAGTTCTTC.

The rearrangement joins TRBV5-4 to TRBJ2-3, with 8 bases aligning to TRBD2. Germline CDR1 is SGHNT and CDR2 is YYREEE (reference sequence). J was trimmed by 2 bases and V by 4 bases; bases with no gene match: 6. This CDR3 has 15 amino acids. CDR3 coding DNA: TGTGCCAGCAGCCCAGAGCGGGGGTTCACAGATACGCAGTATTTT. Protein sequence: CASSPERGFTDTQYF.

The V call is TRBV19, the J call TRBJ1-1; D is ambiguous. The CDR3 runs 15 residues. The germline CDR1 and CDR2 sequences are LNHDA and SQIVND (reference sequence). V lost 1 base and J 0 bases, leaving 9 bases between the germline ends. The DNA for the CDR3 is TGTGCCAGTAGTATAGCCCCGACACTGAACACTGAAGCTTTCTTT. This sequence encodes CASSIAPTLNTEAFF.